This entry is about one T cell receptor beta chain. Its antigen remains unknown. CDR1 and CDR2 from the germline V gene are SGHTA and FQGNSA. The ends were cut back, 6 bases at V and 5 bases at J, with 10 bases in the middle. This CDR3 comprises 13 residues. The data were obtained in a study of T cells in lung cancer brain metastases. TCRdb keeps only in-frame clones here, not all; method: immunoSEQ multiplex PCR. The sample lists around 6,600 clones, roughly 88% occurring once. Overall study results and limits: Unique productive clones were significantly fewer in brain metastases: median about 1,500 versus 4,500.

The source is a man in his forties or fifties with non-small cell lung cancer. This sequence joins TRBV7-2 and TRBJ1-4, with D unclear. Source material: tumor tissue from the primary lung tumor. The CDR3: CASSFTPNEKLFF. The DNA for the CDR3 is TGTGCCAGCAGTTTTACGCCGAATGAAAAACTGTTTTTT.